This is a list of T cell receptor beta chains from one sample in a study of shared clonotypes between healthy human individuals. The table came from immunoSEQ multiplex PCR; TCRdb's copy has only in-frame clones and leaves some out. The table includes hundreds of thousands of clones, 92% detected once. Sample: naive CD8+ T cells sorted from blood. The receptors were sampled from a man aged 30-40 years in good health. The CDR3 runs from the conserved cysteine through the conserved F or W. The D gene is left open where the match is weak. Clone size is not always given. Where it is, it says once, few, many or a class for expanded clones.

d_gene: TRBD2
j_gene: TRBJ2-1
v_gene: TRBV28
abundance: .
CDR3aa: CASSRGTSGYNEQFF
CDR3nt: TGTGCCAGCAGTAGAGGGACTAGCGGATACAATGAGCAGTTCTTC

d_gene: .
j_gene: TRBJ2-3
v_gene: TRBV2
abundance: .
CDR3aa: CASILAYTDTQYF
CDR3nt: TGTGCCAGCATTCTAGCGTACACAGATACGCAGTATTTT

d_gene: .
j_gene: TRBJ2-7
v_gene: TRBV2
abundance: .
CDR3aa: CASTGQGRSRPEQYF
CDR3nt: TGTGCCAGCACTGGTCAGGGGCGGTCGAGACCCGAGCAGTACTTC

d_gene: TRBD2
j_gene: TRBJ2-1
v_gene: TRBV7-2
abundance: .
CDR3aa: CASSRSSGMYSYNEQFF
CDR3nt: TGTGCCAGCAGCCGAAGTAGCGGGATGTACTCCTACAATGAGCAGTTCTTC

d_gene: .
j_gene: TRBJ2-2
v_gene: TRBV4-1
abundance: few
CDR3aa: CASSTPISIVTGELFF
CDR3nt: TGCGCCAGCAGCACACCCATCTCAATAGTTACCGGGGAGCTGTTTTTT

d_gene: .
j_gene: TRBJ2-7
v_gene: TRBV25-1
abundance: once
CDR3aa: CASSDTGLYEQYF
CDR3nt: TGTGCCAGCAGTGATACAGGGCTCTACGAGCAGTACTTC

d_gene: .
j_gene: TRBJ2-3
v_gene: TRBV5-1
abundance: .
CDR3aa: CASSLGVTSTDTQYF
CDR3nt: TGCGCCAGCAGCTTGGGTGTAACTAGCACAGATACGCAGTATTTT

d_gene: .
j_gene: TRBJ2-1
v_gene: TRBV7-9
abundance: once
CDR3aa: CASSLAVSSEQFF
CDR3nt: TGTGCCAGCAGCTTAGCGGTCAGCTCTGAGCAGTTCTTC

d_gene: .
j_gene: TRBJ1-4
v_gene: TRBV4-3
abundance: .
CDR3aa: CASSQDFMREKLFF
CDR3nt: TGCGCCAGCAGCCAAGATTTCATGAGGGAAAAACTGTTTTTT

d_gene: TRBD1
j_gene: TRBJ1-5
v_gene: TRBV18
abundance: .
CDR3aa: CASSQGQGDYYSNQPQHF
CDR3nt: TGTGCCAGCTCACAAGGACAGGGAGACTATTATAGCAATCAGCCCCAGCATTTT

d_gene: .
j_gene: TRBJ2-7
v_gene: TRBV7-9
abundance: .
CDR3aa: CASSTIEQAPYEQYF
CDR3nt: TGTGCCAGCAGCACTATAGAACAGGCGCCCTACGAGCAGTACTTC

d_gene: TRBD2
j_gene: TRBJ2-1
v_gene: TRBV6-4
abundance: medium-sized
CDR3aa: CASSDSTSGSNEQFF
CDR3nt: TGTGCCAGCAGTGACTCGACTAGCGGGAGCAATGAGCAGTTCTTC

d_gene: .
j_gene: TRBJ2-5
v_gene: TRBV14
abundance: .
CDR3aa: CASSRLGPAQETQYF
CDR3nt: TGTGCCAGCAGCCGCTTAGGTCCCGCTCAAGAGACCCAGTACTTC

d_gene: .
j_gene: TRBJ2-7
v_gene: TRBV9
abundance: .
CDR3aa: CASSVGSTYEQYF
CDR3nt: TGTGCCAGCAGCGTAGGTTCGACCTACGAGCAGTACTTC

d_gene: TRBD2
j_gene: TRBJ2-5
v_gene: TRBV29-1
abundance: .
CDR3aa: CSVVPTGGRAGGETQYF
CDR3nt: TGCAGCGTTGTCCCCACCGGCGGGAGGGCCGGGGGGGAGACCCAGTACTTC

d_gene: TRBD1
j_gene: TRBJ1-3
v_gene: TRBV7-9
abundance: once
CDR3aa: CASSPPVPGQGNTIYF
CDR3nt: TGTGCCAGCAGCCCACCCGTTCCGGGACAGGGAAACACCATATATTTT

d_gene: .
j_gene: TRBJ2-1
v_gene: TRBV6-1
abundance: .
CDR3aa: CASSEAPGAVLEQFF
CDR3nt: TGTGCCAGCAGTGAAGCTCCCGGGGCCGTGCTTGAGCAGTTCTTC

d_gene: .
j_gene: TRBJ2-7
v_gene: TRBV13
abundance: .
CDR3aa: CASSAGAGSYEQYF
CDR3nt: TGTGCCAGCAGTGCCGGGGCCGGATCCTACGAGCAGTACTTC

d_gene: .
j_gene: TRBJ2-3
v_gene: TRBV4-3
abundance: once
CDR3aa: CASSQDMGFSGDTQYF
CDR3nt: TGCGCCAGCAGCCAAGATATGGGCTTTTCCGGGGATACGCAGTATTTT

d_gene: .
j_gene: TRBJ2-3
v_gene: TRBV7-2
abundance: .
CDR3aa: CASSLAVRGRTDTQYF
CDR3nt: TGTGCCAGCAGCTTAGCCGTAAGGGGCCGCACAGATACGCAGTATTTT